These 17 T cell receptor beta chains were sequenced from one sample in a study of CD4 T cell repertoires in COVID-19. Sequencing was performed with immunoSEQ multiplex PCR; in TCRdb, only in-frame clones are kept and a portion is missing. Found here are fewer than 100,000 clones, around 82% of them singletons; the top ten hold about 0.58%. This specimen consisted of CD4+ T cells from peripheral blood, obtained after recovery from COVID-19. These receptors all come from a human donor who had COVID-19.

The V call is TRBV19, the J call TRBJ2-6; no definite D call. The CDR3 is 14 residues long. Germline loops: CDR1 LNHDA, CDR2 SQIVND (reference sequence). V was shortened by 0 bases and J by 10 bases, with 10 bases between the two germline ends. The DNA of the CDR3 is TGTGCCAGTAGTATAGATCAAGTCGTGAACGTCCTGACTTTC. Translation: CASSIDQVVNVLTF.

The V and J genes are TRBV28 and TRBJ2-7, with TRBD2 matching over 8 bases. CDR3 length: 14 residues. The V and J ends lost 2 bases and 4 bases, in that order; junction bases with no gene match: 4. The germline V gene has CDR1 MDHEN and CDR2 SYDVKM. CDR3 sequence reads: CASSLSKREYEQYF. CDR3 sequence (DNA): TGTGCCAGCAGTTTAAGCAAGCGGGAGTACGAGCAGTACTTC.

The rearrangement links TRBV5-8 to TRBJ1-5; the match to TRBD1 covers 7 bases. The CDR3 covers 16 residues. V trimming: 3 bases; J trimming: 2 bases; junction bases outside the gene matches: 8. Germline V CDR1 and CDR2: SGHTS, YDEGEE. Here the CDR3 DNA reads TGTGCCAGCAGCTCCCGCTCAGGGGGTCGCAATCAGCCCCAGCATTTT. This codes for CASSSRSGGRNQPQHF.

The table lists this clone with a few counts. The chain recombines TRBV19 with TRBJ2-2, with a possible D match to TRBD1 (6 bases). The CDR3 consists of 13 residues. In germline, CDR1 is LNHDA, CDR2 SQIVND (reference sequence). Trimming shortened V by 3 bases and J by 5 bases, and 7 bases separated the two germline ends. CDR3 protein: CASSIRGTGELFF. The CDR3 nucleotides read TGTGCCAGTAGTATTAGGGGGACCGGGGAGCTGTTTTTT. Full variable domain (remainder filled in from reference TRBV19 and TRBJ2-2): DGGITQSPKYLFRKEGQNVTLSCEQNLNHDAMYWYRQDPGQGLRLIYYSQIVNDFQKGDIAEGYSVSREKKESFPLTVTSAQKNPTAFYLCASSIRGTGELFFGEGSRLTVL.

The CDR3 bases are TGTGCCACCCCGGGACACATCGGCTCTGGGGCCAACGTCCTGACTTTC. The encoded protein is CATPGHIGSGANVLTF. The V gene is TRBV10-3, the J gene TRBJ2-6, with TRBD1 as a possible D gene (6 bases). The CDR3 consists of 16 residues. CDR1 is ENHRY and CDR2 is SYGVKD in the germline V gene. Trimming pared 10 bases from V and 0 bases from J, leaving 16 bases between.

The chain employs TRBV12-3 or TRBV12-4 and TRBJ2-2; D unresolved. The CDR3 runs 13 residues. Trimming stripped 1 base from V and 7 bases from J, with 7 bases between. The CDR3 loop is CASSLGQVGELFF. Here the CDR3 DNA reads TGTGCCAGCAGTTTAGGGCAGGTCGGGGAGCTGTTTTTT.

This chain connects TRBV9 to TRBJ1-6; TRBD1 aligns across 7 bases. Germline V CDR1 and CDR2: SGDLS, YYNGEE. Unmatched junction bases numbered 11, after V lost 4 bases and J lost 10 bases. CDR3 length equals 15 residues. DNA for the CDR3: TGTGCCAGCAGCTCCCCCCCGGGGGACAGATCACCCCTCCACTTT. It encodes CASSSPPGDRSPLHF.

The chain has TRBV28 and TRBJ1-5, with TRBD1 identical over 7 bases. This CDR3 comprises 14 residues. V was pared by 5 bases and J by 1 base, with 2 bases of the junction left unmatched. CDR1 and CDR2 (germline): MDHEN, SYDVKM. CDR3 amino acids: CASSGTVSNQPQHF. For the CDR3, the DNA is TGTGCCAGCAGTGGGACAGTCAGCAATCAGCCCCAGCATTTT. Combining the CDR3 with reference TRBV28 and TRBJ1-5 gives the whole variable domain DVKVTQSSRYLVKRTGEKVFLECVQDMDHENMFWYRQDPGLGLRLIYFSYDVKMKEKGDIPEGYSVSREKKERFSLILESASTNQTSMYLCASSGTVSNQPQHFGDGTRLSIL.

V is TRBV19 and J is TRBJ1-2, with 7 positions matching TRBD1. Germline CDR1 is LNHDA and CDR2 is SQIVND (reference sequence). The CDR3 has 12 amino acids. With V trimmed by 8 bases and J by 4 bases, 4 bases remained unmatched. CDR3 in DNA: TGTGCCAGTGAACAGGGGAGCTATGGCTACACCTTC. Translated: CASEQGSYGYTF.

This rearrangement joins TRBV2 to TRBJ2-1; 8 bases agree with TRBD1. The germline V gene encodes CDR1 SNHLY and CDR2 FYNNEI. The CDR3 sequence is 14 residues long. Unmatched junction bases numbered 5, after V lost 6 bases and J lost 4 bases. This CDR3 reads CASSRDRTYNEQFF. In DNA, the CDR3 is TGTGCCAGCAGCCGGGACAGGACGTACAATGAGCAGTTCTTC.

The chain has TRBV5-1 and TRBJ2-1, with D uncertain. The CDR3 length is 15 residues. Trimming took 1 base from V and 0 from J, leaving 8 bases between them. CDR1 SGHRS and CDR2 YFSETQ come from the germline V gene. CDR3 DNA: TGCGCCAGCAGCTTGTTCGCGGACTCCTACAATGAGCAGTTCTTC. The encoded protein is CASSLFADSYNEQFF.

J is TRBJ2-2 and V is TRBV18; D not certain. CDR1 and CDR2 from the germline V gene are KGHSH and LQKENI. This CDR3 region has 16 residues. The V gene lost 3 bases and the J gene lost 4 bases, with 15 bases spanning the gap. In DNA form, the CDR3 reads TGTGCCAGCTCACCCTCTACACCCTCGACCACCGGGGAGCTGTTTTTT. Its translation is CASSPSTPSTTGELFF.

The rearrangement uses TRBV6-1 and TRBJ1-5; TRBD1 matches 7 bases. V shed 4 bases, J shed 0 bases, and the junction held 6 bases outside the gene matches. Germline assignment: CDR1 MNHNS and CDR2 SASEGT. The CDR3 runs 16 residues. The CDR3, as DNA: TGTGCCAGCAGTGCTCGGACAGGAAATAGCAATCAGCCCCAGCATTTT. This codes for CASSARTGNSNQPQHF.

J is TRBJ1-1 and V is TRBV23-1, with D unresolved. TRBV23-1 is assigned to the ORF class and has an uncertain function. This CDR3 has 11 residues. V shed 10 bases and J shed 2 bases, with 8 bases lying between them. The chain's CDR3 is CATFRNTEAFF. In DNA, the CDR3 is TGCGCCACTTTTAGAAACACTGAAGCTTTCTTT.

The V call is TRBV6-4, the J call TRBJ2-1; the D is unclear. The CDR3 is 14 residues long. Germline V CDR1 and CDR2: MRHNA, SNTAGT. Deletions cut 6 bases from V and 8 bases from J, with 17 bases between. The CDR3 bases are TGTGCCAGCAGCCCCACCGAGACCCGGGATGAGCAGTTCTTC. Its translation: CASSPTETRDEQFF.

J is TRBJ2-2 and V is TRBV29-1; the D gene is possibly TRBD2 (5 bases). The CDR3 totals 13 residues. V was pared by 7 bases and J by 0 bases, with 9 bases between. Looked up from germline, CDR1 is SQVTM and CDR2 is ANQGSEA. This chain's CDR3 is CSGRTANTGELFF. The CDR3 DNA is TGCAGCGGGCGGACTGCGAACACCGGGGAGCTGTTTTTT.

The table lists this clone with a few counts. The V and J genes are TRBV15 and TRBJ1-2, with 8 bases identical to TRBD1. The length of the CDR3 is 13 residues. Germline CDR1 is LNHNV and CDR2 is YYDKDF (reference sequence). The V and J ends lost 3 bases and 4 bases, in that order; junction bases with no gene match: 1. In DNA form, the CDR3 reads TGTGCCACCAGCAGGGACAGGGTCTATGGCTACACCTTC. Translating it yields CATSRDRVYGYTF.